This T cell receptor beta chain originates from a study of blood T cell repertoires in COVID-19. The assay was immunoSEQ multiplex PCR, and TCRdb's table has in-frame clones only and misses some. The sample lists about 200,000 clones, 80% to 85% occurring once. This CDR3 contains 13 residues. Germline CDR1 and CDR2: MNHEY and SVGAGI. V was shortened by 6 bases and J by 5 bases, with 13 bases between the two germline ends. Sequences were obtained from peripheral blood. The TCR originated in a woman aged 80 or over with COVID-19, enrolled during active disease. The chain recombines TRBV6-5 with TRBJ1-1; D is perhaps TRBD1 (6 bases). DNA for the CDR3: TGTGCCAGCAGCCTTACAGGGCTTACTGAAGCTTTCTTT. As protein: CASSLTGLTEAFF.